These 17 T cell receptor beta chains were all obtained from the same sample, sequenced in a study of PD-L1 blockade in urothelial cancer. Time point defined: peripheral blood 6 weeks after treatment start. TCRdb keeps only in-frame clones here, not all; method: immunoSEQ multiplex PCR. The data show 40,000 to 55,000 clones, about 90% seen once. The specimen was PBMCs, collected around atezolizumab (anti-PD-L1) treatment. All receptors derive from an older man with urothelial cancer.

This sequence joins TRBV18 and TRBJ2-7, with D possibly TRBD1 on 7 matching bases. V was pared by 0 bases and J by 6 bases, with 24 bases between. This CDR3 region has 18 residues. Germline V gene data show CDR1 as KGHSH and CDR2 as LQKENI. CDR3 sequence (DNA): TGTGCCAGCTCACCACCGCGACAGGTGGGCAGGGGGGCACTCGAGCAGTACTTC. Translating gives CASSPPRQVGRGALEQYF.

J is TRBJ1-1 and V is TRBV19; D is possibly TRBD1 (6 bases). V lost 6 bases and J lost 3, with 11 bases in between. The CDR3 is 13 residues long. CDR1 is LNHDA and CDR2 is SQIVND in the germline V gene (reference sequence). CDR3 nucleotides: TGTGCCAGTAGGGTCGCAGGGGACACTGAAGCTTTCTTT. It codes for CASRVAGDTEAFF.

The chain carries TRBV28 and TRBJ1-2; TRBD1 agrees at 8 bases. The germline V gene has CDR1 MDHEN and CDR2 SYDVKM. This CDR3 is 16 amino acids long. V shed 5 bases, J shed 2 bases, and the junction held 10 bases outside the gene matches. The CDR3 DNA follows: TGTGCCAGCAGTCCACTTCCCGGGACAGGAAACTATGGCTACACCTTC. The encoded protein is CASSPLPGTGNYGYTF.

The V call is TRBV27, the J call TRBJ2-5; 8 positions match TRBD2. Germline V lookup: CDR1 MNHEY, CDR2 SMNVEV (reference sequence). CDR3 length: 17 residues. With V trimmed by 0 bases and J by 2 bases, 8 bases remained unmatched. The CDR3 loop reads CASSLSLLAAMQETQYF. Here the CDR3 DNA reads TGTGCCAGCAGTTTATCTTTACTAGCGGCGATGCAAGAGACCCAGTACTTC.

This clone showed up just a few times. The V and J genes are TRBV7-9 and TRBJ2-2; D might be TRBD1 (6 bases). Trimming stripped 5 bases from V and 1 base from J, with 11 bases between. The CDR3 runs 15 residues. CDR1 and CDR2 (germline): SEHNR, FQNEAQ (reference sequence). DNA for the CDR3: TGTGCCAGCAGCACCCAACAGGGGAACACCGGGGAGCTGTTTTTT. This sequence encodes CASSTQQGNTGELFF.

The chain joins TRBV5-5 to TRBJ2-7, with D tentatively TRBD1 (6 bases). The ends were cut back, 6 bases at V and 5 bases at J, with 18 bases in the middle. The CDR3 length is 14 residues. CDR1 is SGHKS, CDR2 YYEKEE, per germline (reference sequence). The CDR3 DNA follows: TGTGCCAGCAACCACCCCAGGGGAAGTGACGAGCAGTACTTC. Translating it yields CASNHPRGSDEQYF.

The rearrangement uses TRBV6-1 and TRBJ2-5; D remains unclear. Germline lookup yields CDR1 MNHNS and CDR2 SASEGT. Trimming removed 4 bases from V and 12 bases from J, with 9 bases in between. The CDR3 is made up of 10 amino acids. The CDR3 loop is CASSGPTKYF. CDR3 nucleotide sequence: TGTGCCAGCAGTGGGCCAACAAAGTACTTC.

This clone showed up just a few times. CDR3 protein: CASFGQVKPNYGYTF. CDR3 in DNA: TGCGCCAGTTTTGGACAGGTGAAGCCTAACTATGGCTACACCTTC. The J gene is TRBJ1-2, the V gene TRBV4-1, with 7 bases matching TRBD1. This CDR3 comprises 15 residues. Looked up from germline, CDR1 is MGHRA and CDR2 is YSYEKL. Trimming took 9 bases from V and 0 from J; bases not matched to a gene: 10.

This chain links TRBV5-1 with TRBJ1-1; 7 positions match TRBD1. The V and J ends lost 1 base and 9 bases, in that order; junction bases with no gene match: 15. This CDR3 comprises 16 residues. From germline, CDR1 is SGHRS and CDR2 YFSETQ. The CDR3 DNA is TGCGCCAGCAGCTTGAACCCTTGGGACAGCGCCTCTCAAGCTTTCTTT. It translates to CASSLNPWDSASQAFF.

The chain uses TRBV15 and TRBJ2-5, with D uncertain. V was pared by 0 bases and J by 5 bases, with 16 bases between. CDR3 length: 16 amino acids. The germline V gene has CDR1 LNHNV and CDR2 YYDKDF (reference sequence). The CDR3 DNA is TGTGCCACCAGCAGAGATCCGAGAGCAGGCTTGGAGACCCAGTACTTC. Its translation: CATSRDPRAGLETQYF.

The gene calls are TRBV28 and TRBJ2-7; 10 bases map to TRBD1. Germline V gene data show CDR1 as MDHEN and CDR2 as SYDVKM. V gave up 6 bases and J gave up 5 bases; unmatched junction bases: 1. The CDR3 is 12 amino acids. The DNA for the CDR3 is TGTGCCAGCAGGGGGACAGGGGACGAGCAGTACTTC. It translates to CASRGTGDEQYF.

This clone was counted a single time. The rearrangement links TRBV7-9 to TRBJ2-3; D may be TRBD2 (7 bases). Germline-derived CDR1 and CDR2 are SEHNR and FQNEAQ (reference sequence). This CDR3 spans 15 amino acids. V shed 5 bases and J shed 1 base, with 13 bases lying between them. The CDR3 DNA reads TGTGCCAGCAGCCAAGGGGGGGTCGGCACAGATACGCAGTATTTT. Its protein is CASSQGGVGTDTQYF.

The chain is built from TRBV5-1 and TRBJ1-4; D ambiguous. The germline gives CDR1 SGHRS, CDR2 YFSETQ. This CDR3 comprises 10 residues. Between the trimmed V and J ends, which lost 3 bases and 15 bases, there was a span of 9 bases. This CDR3 is CASSWAIVFF. The DNA for the CDR3 is TGCGCCAGCAGCTGGGCGATAGTGTTTTTT.

J is TRBJ2-3 and V is TRBV6-1; 8 bases are shared with TRBD1. Germline assignment: CDR1 MNHNS and CDR2 SASEGT. CDR3 length equals 14 residues. With 5 bases clipped from V and 2 bases from J, the junction kept 3 bases outside the gene matches. The CDR3 nucleotides read TGTGCCAGCAGTAACAGGGGGTACACAGATACGCAGTATTTT. Translating gives CASSNRGYTDTQYF.

This clone is medium-sized by share. This chain links TRBV30 with TRBJ2-1; D may be TRBD1 (6 bases). This CDR3 region has 16 residues. From germline, CDR1 is GTSNPN and CDR2 SVGIG (reference sequence). Trimming cost V 3 bases and J 3 bases, with 18 bases left between them. CDR3 DNA sequence: TGTGCCTGGAGCATCGCCCGACAGGTGGACTACAATGAGCAGTTCTTC. It is translated as CAWSIARQVDYNEQFF. Full variable domain (remainder filled in from reference TRBV30 and TRBJ2-1): SQTIHQWPATLVQPVGSPLSLECTVEGTSNPNLYWYRQAAGRGLQLLFYSVGIGQISSEVPQNLSASRPQDRQFILSSKKLLLSDSGFYLCAWSIARQVDYNEQFFGPGTRLTVL.

J is TRBJ2-2 and V is TRBV28, with TRBD1 identical over 8 bases. The CDR3 has 15 amino acids. Unmatched junction bases numbered 4, after V lost 3 bases and J lost 4 bases. The V gene's germline CDR1 is MDHEN and CDR2 SYDVKM. The CDR3 is CASSLRTGFTGELFF. In DNA, the CDR3 is TGTGCCAGCAGTTTGAGGACAGGGTTCACCGGGGAGCTGTTTTTT.

The sample holds one count of this clone. This chain joins TRBV27 and TRBJ2-3; TRBD2 agrees at 11 bases. CDR1 is MNHEY, CDR2 SMNVEV, per germline (reference sequence). V gave up 4 bases and J gave up 3 bases; unmatched junction bases: 12. The CDR3 runs to 18 residues. The CDR3 region has the DNA TGTGCCAGCAGTTCTCCTACCTTAGCGGGAGGGAGAACAGATACGCAGTATTTT. It encodes CASSSPTLAGGRTDTQYF.